Listed here are 20 T cell receptor beta chains from one sample, sequenced in a study of blood T cell repertoires in COVID-19. Clones were sequenced by immunoSEQ multiplex PCR, and TCRdb holds only the in-frame ones, with some missing. The table has about 140,000 clones, around nine tenths seen once; the top ten hold about 10%. Sequencing was performed on peripheral blood. These receptors originate from a man aged 60 to 69 with active or convalescent COVID-19.

The rearrangement uses TRBV7-9 and TRBJ2-5; D may be TRBD1 (5 bases). The CDR3 is 13 amino acids. Trimming took off 5 bases at V and 2 bases at J, with 9 bases between the two ends. CDR1 and CDR2 (germline): SEHNR, FQNEAQ (reference sequence). Here the CDR3 reads CASSATEQETQYF. The CDR3 DNA reads TGTGCCAGCAGCGCGACAGAACAAGAGACCCAGTACTTC.

This chain connects TRBV27 to TRBJ1-1, with D possibly being TRBD1 (6 bases). There are 12 residues in the CDR3. Germline V lookup: CDR1 MNHEY, CDR2 SMNVEV (reference sequence). Trimming shortened V by 6 bases and J by 11 bases, and 16 bases separated the two germline ends. CDR3 sequence reads: CASRILQGRAFF. The CDR3, as DNA: TGTGCCAGCAGGATCTTACAGGGTCGCGCTTTCTTT.

The CDR3 DNA reads TGCAGTGTCAGATCAGGCCACGAGCAGTACTTC. This translates into CSVRSGHEQYF. The V call is TRBV20-1, the J call TRBJ2-7; D gene uncertain. V lost 7 bases and J 5 bases, leaving 12 bases between the germline ends. The CDR3 runs to 11 residues. Germline CDR1 and CDR2: DFQATT and SNEGSKA (reference sequence).

The rearrangement uses TRBV18 and TRBJ2-1, with TRBD1 matching 8 bases. CDR1 and CDR2 from the germline V gene are KGHSH and LQKENI. Germline trimming cut 6 bases from V and 5 bases from J; bases unmatched to any gene: 9. There are 15 residues in the CDR3. The CDR3 reads CASSRYGQGDNEQFF. For the CDR3, the DNA is TGTGCCAGCTCGCGCTACGGACAGGGTGACAATGAGCAGTTCTTC. Variable domain in full (rest from reference TRBV18 and TRBJ2-1): NAGVMQNPRHLVRRRGQEARLRCSPMKGHSHVYWYRQLPEEGLKFMVYLQKENIIDESGMPKERFSAEFPKEGPSILRIQQVVRGDSAAYFCASSRYGQGDNEQFFGPGTRLTVL.

This rearrangement joins TRBV28 to TRBJ1-2, with 8 nucleotides matching TRBD1. The CDR3 has 17 amino acids. The ends lost 2 bases at V and 4 bases at J; junction bases unmatched: 12. Germline-derived CDR1 and CDR2 are MDHEN and SYDVKM. The CDR3 region has the DNA TGTGCCAGCAGTTTAGGCATGGGACAGGCGAACTTCTATGGCTACACCTTC. Translation: CASSLGMGQANFYGYTF.

The rearrangement joins TRBV6-6 to TRBJ2-7, with 8 bases lining up with TRBD2. From germline, CDR1 is MNHNY and CDR2 SVGAGI (reference sequence). CDR3 length: 15 amino acids. Germline trimming cut 5 bases from V and 1 base from J; bases unmatched to any gene: 7. CDR3 DNA sequence: TGTGCCAGCAGTCTTAGCGGGACTTCTTCCTACGAGCAGTACTTC. Encoded protein: CASSLSGTSSYEQYF.

This chain links TRBV28 with TRBJ1-2, with 7 bases matching TRBD1. Per germline, CDR1 MDHEN and CDR2 SYDVKM. The CDR3 extends over 15 amino acids. V was pared by 2 bases and J by 3 bases, with 6 bases of the junction left unmatched. The CDR3 loop reads CASSLGGQLDYGYTF. The DNA for the CDR3 is TGTGCCAGCAGTTTAGGGGGACAGTTAGACTATGGCTACACCTTC.

This chain connects TRBV5-1 to TRBJ1-2, with 8 bases identical to TRBD1. Germline assignment: CDR1 SGHRS and CDR2 YFSETQ. CDR3 length: 15 residues. V lost 2 bases, J lost 0 bases, and 3 bases stayed unmatched. The CDR3: CASSLQGVANYGYTF. The CDR3, as DNA: TGCGCCAGCAGCTTACAGGGGGTCGCTAACTATGGCTACACCTTC.

CDR3 region: CASSTGTVTDTQYF. For the CDR3, the DNA is TGTGCCAGCAGCACCGGGACAGTCACAGATACGCAGTATTTT. The J gene is TRBJ2-3, the V gene TRBV28; 7 positions agree with TRBD1. Germline V gives CDR1 MDHEN, CDR2 SYDVKM. The CDR3 is 14 amino acids. The V gene end was trimmed by 6 bases and the J gene end by 2 bases; junction bases not matched to a gene: 5.

This chain uses TRBV7-6 with TRBJ2-7; TRBD2 is a possible D gene (6 bases). The CDR3 is 15 residues long. CDR1 and CDR2 from the germline V gene are SGHVS and FNYEAQ. With 1 base removed from V and 6 bases from J, the gap between germline ends came to 16 bases. The CDR3 nucleotides read TGTGCCAGCAGCTTAGTCGCTAGCGCTTCCCTCGAGCAGTACTTC. Protein: CASSLVASASLEQYF.

The CDR3 DNA sequence: TGTGCCAGTAGTCAACCGACTAGCTCCCCCTACGAGCAGTACTTC. Its protein is CASSQPTSSPYEQYF. The chain employs TRBV19 and TRBJ2-7; the match to TRBD2 covers 7 bases. Germline CDR1 and CDR2: LNHDA and SQIVND (reference sequence). V shed 5 bases and J 2 bases; nucleotides not matched to a gene: 9. The CDR3 totals 15 residues.

This rearrangement joins TRBV5-1 to TRBJ2-7; 9 bases are shared with TRBD1. The CDR3 runs to 13 residues. The junction had 3 bases not matched to a gene; V was cut back by 4 bases and J by 4 bases. Looked up from germline, CDR1 is SGHRS and CDR2 is YFSETQ. The CDR3 is CASSRDREYEQYF. The CDR3 DNA sequence: TGCGCCAGCAGCCGGGACAGGGAATACGAGCAGTACTTC.

This clone was observed a handful of times. The chain couples TRBV19 to TRBJ1-4, with D possibly matching TRBD1 (6 bases). Trimming pared 6 bases from V and 11 bases from J, leaving 19 bases between. There are 14 residues in the CDR3. Germline loops: CDR1 LNHDA, CDR2 SQIVND (reference sequence). CDR3 loop: CASRPQGTTAKLFF. DNA for the CDR3: TGTGCCAGTAGACCGCAGGGGACCACCGCGAAACTGTTTTTT.

This clone occurred a few times. The chain combines TRBV18 with TRBJ1-1, with D possibly matching TRBD1 (6 bases). V dropped 3 bases and J dropped 1 base, with 12 bases sitting between them. Germline CDR1 is KGHSH and CDR2 is LQKENI. The CDR3 spans 15 residues. The CDR3 nucleotides are TGTGCCAGCTCACCGACGACAGGACCGAACACTGAAGCTTTCTTT. Protein sequence: CASSPTTGPNTEAFF. The full variable domain, with the rest looked up from reference TRBV18 and TRBJ1-1, is NAGVMQNPRHLVRRRGQEARLRCSPMKGHSHVYWYRQLPEEGLKFMVYLQKENIIDESGMPKERFSAEFPKEGPSILRIQQVVRGDSAAYFCASSPTTGPNTEAFFGQGTRLTVV.

V gene TRBV10-3 combines with J gene TRBJ2-1; D call uncertain. Germline values: CDR1 ENHRY, CDR2 SYGVKD. Trimming pared 6 bases from V and 0 bases from J, leaving 9 bases between. The CDR3 totals 14 residues. The CDR3 nucleotides read TGTGCCATCAGGCGCGATGGCTCCTACAATGAGCAGTTCTTC. Translating it yields CAIRRDGSYNEQFF.

The V call is TRBV28, the J call TRBJ1-5; D is possibly TRBD1 (5 bases). Germline CDR1 reads MDHEN; CDR2 reads SYDVKM. The CDR3 sequence is 14 residues long. V lost 7 bases, J lost 7 bases, and 17 bases lay in between. This chain's CDR3 is CASKPGGTNQPQHF. CDR3 in DNA: TGTGCCAGCAAGCCCGGGGGGACTAACCAGCCCCAGCATTTT.

This clone turned up a few times. V usage is TRBV28 and J usage is TRBJ2-7; D might be TRBD2 (7 bases). The CDR3 extends over 13 amino acids. V lost 7 bases, J lost 8 bases, and 18 bases lay in between. Germline V gives CDR1 MDHEN, CDR2 SYDVKM. The CDR3 is CASMGAGDRKQYF. The CDR3 coding sequence is TGTGCCAGCATGGGGGCGGGAGACAGGAAGCAGTACTTC.

The chain links TRBV7-2 to TRBJ2-2; TRBD1 is a possible D gene (6 bases). The CDR3 runs 15 residues. V was clipped by 3 bases and J by 1 base, with 9 bases between them. Germline V gives CDR1 SGHTA, CDR2 FQGNSA. The CDR3 DNA reads as TGTGCCAGCAGCTTGCAGACAGGGAACACCGGGGAGCTGTTTTTT. Translation gives CASSLQTGNTGELFF. The full variable domain, rest sourced from reference TRBV7-2 and TRBJ2-2, is GAGVSQSPSNKVTEKGKDVELRCDPISGHTALYWYRQSLGQGLEFLIYFQGNSAPDKSGLPSDRFSAERTGGSVSTLTIQRTQQEDSAVYLCASSLQTGNTGELFFGEGSRLTVL.

J is TRBJ2-1 and V is TRBV14; TRBD1 is a possible D gene (5 bases). Looked up from germline, CDR1 is SGHDN and CDR2 is FVKESK. CDR3 length equals 14 residues. Trimming left V 3 bases short and J 4 bases short, with 10 bases between. CDR3 loop: CASSHLGEYNEQFF. In nucleotides, the CDR3 is TGTGCCAGCAGCCACCTAGGGGAATACAATGAGCAGTTCTTC. The variable domain in full, completed from reference TRBV14 and TRBJ2-1, reads EAGVTQFPSHSVIEKGQTVTLRCDPISGHDNLYWYRRVMGKEIKFLLHFVKESKQDESGMPNNRFLAERTGGTYSTLKVQPAELEDSGVYFCASSHLGEYNEQFFGPGTRLTVL.

This sequence joins TRBV5-1 and TRBJ2-3; D ambiguous. Trimming shortened V by 1 base and J by 2 bases, and 8 bases separated the two germline ends. CDR1 is SGHRS, CDR2 YFSETQ, per germline. The CDR3 has 14 residues. The CDR3 loop is CASSLLRNTDTQYF. The CDR3 nucleotides are TGCGCCAGCAGCTTGCTCAGAAACACAGATACGCAGTATTTT.